Shown below are 28 T cell receptor gamma chains from a single sample sequenced in a study of Vδ1+ human thymocytes. Findings and limits, study-wide: Highly polyclonal TRG and TRD repertoires with Gaussian CDR3 length distributions appeared in thymus.

Their specific antigens are unknown. Extracted RNA was reverse transcribed into cDNA. CDR3 amplicons came from multiplex PCR with pooled V-gene forward and constant-region reverse primers. TCRdb reapplied CATT to the multiplex PCR reads. This table holds 35,000 or so gamma-chain clones, roughly 21% found once. The sequenced material came from Vdelta1+ gamma-delta thymocytes from the thymus. Subset in this sample: FACS-sorted CD3+ TCRalphabeta- TCRVdelta1+ TCRVdelta2- thymocytes. These receptors were taken from a girl in the first two years of life who had congenital heart surgery.

A word on this clone: In the same sample, other DNA sequences code for this CDR3. This chain uses TRGV4 with TRGJP2. After removal of 3 bases from V and 8 bases from J, the junction contained 3 bases not matched to a gene. The CDR3 runs 12 residues. The germline V gene encodes CDR1 EGSTGY and CDR2 YDSYTSSV. CDR3 sequence reads: CATWDFDWIKTF. The CDR3 DNA follows: TGTGCCACCTGGGATTTCGATTGGATCAAGACGTTT.

This clone was recorded a few times. This sample also contains other DNA sequences that code for the same CDR3. V is TRGV9 and J is TRGJ1 or TRGJ2. Trimming removed 1 base from V and 11 bases from J; junction bases left unmatched: 2. CDR1 is GITISATS, CDR2 ISYDGTV, per germline (reference sequence). This CDR3 is built from 10 residues. CDR3 residues: CALWEVEKLF. DNA of the CDR3: TGTGCCTTGTGGGAGGTTGAGAAACTCTTT.

This clone was picked up a small number of times. TCRdb's protein for this DNA is that of a much larger clone and differs from the translation at residue 6, likely a read error; the protein shown is the DNA translation. The rearrangement joins TRGV3 to TRGJ1 or TRGJ2. The junction had 4 bases not matched to a gene; V was cut back by 1 base and J by 10 bases. This CDR3 contains 11 residues. CDR1 is VTNTFY, CDR2 YDVSTARD, per germline (reference sequence). This CDR3 reads CATWDSPKKLF. CDR3 nucleotides: TGTGCCACCTGGGACAGCCCCAAGAAACTCTTT.

Judged by abundance, this clone is medium-sized. This chain uses TRGV3 with TRGJ1 or TRGJ2. J lost 2 bases, V lost 3 bases, and 1 base had no gene match. CDR3 size: 12 residues. CDR1 is VTNTFY and CDR2 is YDVSTARD in the germline V gene (reference sequence). Written as DNA, the CDR3 is TGTGCCACCTGGGACTATTATTATAAGAAACTCTTT. As protein: CATWDYYYKKLF.

As concerns this clone: In the same sample, other DNA sequences code for this CDR3. V gene TRGV9 combines with J gene TRGJ1 or TRGJ2. The CDR3 loop spans 9 amino acids. Germline V gene data show CDR1 as GITISATS and CDR2 as ISYDGTV (reference sequence). V shed 9 bases, J shed 8 bases, and the junction held 4 bases outside the gene matches. The CDR3 DNA sequence: TGTGCCTTGCTCAATAAGAAACTCTTT. It translates to CALLNKKLF.

The gene calls are TRGV9 and TRGJP2. With V trimmed by 0 bases and J by 6 bases, 4 bases remained unmatched. This CDR3 contains 14 residues. In germline, CDR1 is GITISATS, CDR2 ISYDGTV (reference sequence). CDR3: CALWEVPGDWIKTF. In nucleotides, the CDR3 is TGTGCCTTGTGGGAGGTGCCGGGTGATTGGATCAAGACGTTT.

This sequence joins TRGV8 and TRGJ1 or TRGJ2. Germline CDR1 reads VENAVY; CDR2 reads YDSYNSRV. After removal of 0 bases from V and 5 bases from J, the junction contained 7 bases not matched to a gene. The CDR3 sequence is 14 residues long. CDR3 DNA: TGTGCCACCTGGGATAGGCGGATGGATTATAAGAAACTCTTT. Its protein is CATWDRRMDYKKLF.

This clone was seen just once. The sample holds other DNA sequences that translate to the same CDR3. The chain links TRGV4 to TRGJ1 or TRGJ2. The germline V gene encodes CDR1 EGSTGY and CDR2 YDSYTSSV. The ends lost 0 bases at V and 3 bases at J; junction bases unmatched: 5. This CDR3 comprises 14 residues. The chain's CDR3 is CATWDGLAYYKKLF. CDR3 nucleotide sequence: TGTGCCACCTGGGATGGGCTTGCTTATTATAAGAAACTCTTT.

The chain links TRGV9 to TRGJ1 or TRGJ2. The CDR3 runs to 13 residues. V shed 0 bases, J shed 5 bases, and the junction held 4 bases outside the gene matches. Per the germline V gene, CDR1 is GITISATS and CDR2 is ISYDGTV (reference sequence). The DNA of the CDR3 is TGTGCCTTGTGGGAGGTGCACAATTATAAGAAACTCTTT. Translated: CALWEVHNYKKLF.

This rearrangement joins TRGV2 to TRGJP2. Germline V gene sequence: CDR1 EGSNGY, CDR2 YDSYNSKV. The CDR3 is 16 amino acids. V trimming: 4 bases; J trimming: 0 bases; junction bases outside the gene matches: 8. CDR3 bases: TGTGCCACCTGGGAGAGGGTGAATAGTAGTGATTGGATCAAGACGTTT. Translating gives CATWERVNSSDWIKTF.

This clone was seen only a few times. The J gene is TRGJ1 or TRGJ2, the V gene TRGV2. CDR1 and CDR2 from the germline V gene are EGSNGY and YDSYNSKV. The junction had 9 bases not matched to a gene; V was cut back by 0 bases and J by 4 bases. The CDR3 contains 15 residues. CDR3 bases: TGTGCCACCTGGGACGGGCGATGGGGGTATTATAAGAAACTCTTT. Residues: CATWDGRWGYYKKLF.

This clone showed up just a few times. V gene TRGV9 combines with J gene TRGJ1 or TRGJ2. V was pared by 0 bases and J by 9 bases, with 5 bases of the junction left unmatched. Germline values: CDR1 GITISATS, CDR2 ISYDGTV (reference sequence). This CDR3 has 12 amino acids. The CDR3 nucleotides are TGTGCCTTGTGGGAGGTGGGCCGTAAGAAACTCTTT. It specifies CALWEVGRKKLF.

Of note for this clone: In the same sample, other DNA sequences code for this CDR3. The V gene is TRGV2, the J gene TRGJ1 or TRGJ2. CDR3 size: 15 residues. V dropped 1 base and J dropped 3; count of bases not matched to a gene: 9. Per germline, CDR1 EGSNGY and CDR2 YDSYNSKV. The CDR3 bases are TGTGCCACCTGGGACGGCCACTCTCTTTATTATAAGAAACTCTTT. Amino acid sequence: CATWDGHSLYYKKLF.

This clone was found a few times. Other DNA sequences in the sample encode the same CDR3. V gene TRGV9 combines with J gene TRGJ1 or TRGJ2. Trimming at V came to 1 base and at J to 0 bases, leaving 3 bases not matched to a gene. Per germline, CDR1 GITISATS and CDR2 ISYDGTV (reference sequence). The CDR3 runs to 14 residues. The CDR3 loop is CALWEVQNYYKKLF. In DNA form, the CDR3 reads TGTGCCTTGTGGGAGGTTCAGAATTATTATAAGAAACTCTTT.

The V gene is TRGV9, the J gene TRGJ1 or TRGJ2. The ends lost 12 bases at V and 5 bases at J; junction bases unmatched: 22. CDR3 length: 15 amino acids. CDR1 and CDR2 from the germline V gene are GITISATS and ISYDGTV (reference sequence). CDR3 sequence: CATWDGLGTDYKKLF. The DNA of the CDR3 is TGTGCCACCTGGGATGGGCTCGGGACGGATTATAAGAAACTCTTT.

This clone has a handful of counts. The chain has TRGV8 and TRGJP2. J lost 5 bases, V lost 1 base, and 10 bases had no gene match. There are 16 residues in the CDR3. From germline, CDR1 is VENAVY and CDR2 YDSYNSRV. This chain's CDR3 is CATWDSMRGSDWIKTF. CDR3 coding DNA: TGTGCCACCTGGGATAGTATGCGAGGGAGTGATTGGATCAAGACGTTT.

Points on this clone: A single base separates this from a much larger clone, so it may be a read error. The V and J genes are TRGV2 and TRGJ1 or TRGJ2. CDR1 is EGSNGY and CDR2 is YDSYNSKV in the germline V gene. This CDR3 spans 11 amino acids. Unmatched junction bases numbered 3, after V lost 2 bases and J lost 8 bases. DNA for the CDR3: TGTGCCACCTGGGACGAGCATAAGAAACTCTTT. Encoded protein: CATWDEHKKLF.

V is TRGV4 and J is TRGJ1 or TRGJ2. J was trimmed by 0 bases and V by 4 bases; bases with no gene match: 9. Germline loops: CDR1 EGSTGY, CDR2 YDSYTSSV. The CDR3 runs 15 residues. CDR3 in amino acids: CATWEPRANYYKKLF. As DNA, the CDR3 is TGTGCCACCTGGGAACCGCGTGCGAATTATTATAAGAAACTCTTT.

This clone has more than one count but fewer than ten. The V call is TRGV5, the J call TRGJ1 or TRGJ2. Germline values: CDR1 VINAFY, CDR2 YDVSNSKD. V lost 0 bases to trimming and J lost 11 bases; unmatched junction nucleotides: 10. The CDR3 loop spans 13 amino acids. CDR3 protein: CATWDRRIIQKLF. The CDR3 nucleotides are TGTGCCACCTGGGACAGGCGGATTATTCAGAAACTCTTT.

J is TRGJ1 or TRGJ2 and V is TRGV9. J gave up 0 bases and V 9 bases, and 11 bases lay outside the gene matches. Germline V gives CDR1 GITISATS, CDR2 ISYDGTV (reference sequence). The CDR3 loop spans 14 amino acids. The CDR3 DNA sequence: TGTGCCTTGACTCTACGCCAGAATTATTATAAGAAACTCTTT. Its translation: CALTLRQNYYKKLF.

The chain combines TRGV8 with TRGJP1. The germline V gene encodes CDR1 VENAVY and CDR2 YDSYNSRV. This CDR3 is built from 11 residues. V gave up 1 base and J gave up 10 bases; unmatched junction bases: 0. CDR3 nucleotide sequence: TGTGCCACCTGGGATAGTTGGTTCAAGATATTT. The encoded protein is CATWDSWFKIF.

About this clone: Other DNA sequences of this sample code for an identical CDR3. The V call is TRGV3, the J call TRGJ1 or TRGJ2. With 0 bases clipped from V and 10 bases from J, the junction kept 6 bases outside the gene matches. The CDR3 spans 12 residues. The germline gives CDR1 VTNTFY, CDR2 YDVSTARD (reference sequence). The CDR3 DNA sequence: TGTGCCACCTGGGACAGGCATAGGAAGAAACTCTTT. Amino acids: CATWDRHRKKLF.

The chain uses TRGV3 and TRGJP2. From germline, CDR1 is VTNTFY and CDR2 YDVSTARD (reference sequence). This CDR3 comprises 16 residues. V shed 3 bases and J 0 bases; nucleotides not matched to a gene: 7. CDR3 in amino acids: CATWDSMNSSDWIKTF. DNA of the CDR3: TGTGCCACCTGGGACTCAATGAATAGTAGTGATTGGATCAAGACGTTT.

This clone appeared a few times. The gene calls are TRGV2 and TRGJ1 or TRGJ2. J was trimmed by 12 bases and V by 5 bases; bases with no gene match: 10. Germline CDR1 and CDR2: EGSNGY and YDSYNSKV. This CDR3 spans 11 amino acids. The CDR3 DNA follows: TGTGCCACCTGGGTCCACCCCAGGAAACTCTTT. This sequence encodes CATWVHPRKLF.

This clone occurred a few times. One end of the junction fails to match germline, which may point to a read error. J is TRGJP2 and V is TRGV8. CDR1 VENAVY and CDR2 YDSYNSRV come from the germline V gene. This CDR3 contains 13 residues. The CDR3 sequence: CAPRLGSDCIKTF. CDR3 bases: TGTGCCCCCCGGTTGGGTAGTGATTGCATCAAGACGTTT.

This clone was counted between two and nine times. The chain joins TRGV4 to TRGJ1 or TRGJ2. V lost 4 bases, J lost 0 bases, and 6 bases stayed unmatched. This CDR3 comprises 14 residues. Germline assignment: CDR1 EGSTGY and CDR2 YDSYTSSV. CDR3 nucleotides: TGTGCCACCTGGGAGGACTCGAATTATTATAAGAAACTCTTT. This gives the protein CATWEDSNYYKKLF.

This clone was found a few times. Other DNA sequences of this sample code for an identical CDR3. The V gene is TRGV4, the J gene TRGJ1 or TRGJ2. Germline CDR1 EGSTGY, CDR2 YDSYTSSV. J lost 7 bases, V lost 5 bases, and 5 bases had no gene match. This CDR3 is built from 11 residues. CDR3 DNA sequence: TGTGCCACCTGGGGGCCCTATAAGAAACTCTTT. It specifies CATWGPYKKLF.

This clone was seen more than once but under ten times. Other DNA sequences within the sample encode an identical CDR3. V gene TRGV9 combines with J gene TRGJ1 or TRGJ2. Germline values: CDR1 GITISATS, CDR2 ISYDGTV (reference sequence). Germline trimming cut 3 bases from V and 5 bases from J; bases unmatched to any gene: 4. The CDR3 has 12 residues. The chain's CDR3 is CALWEPNYKKLF. CDR3 nucleotide sequence: TGTGCCTTGTGGGAGCCCAATTATAAGAAACTCTTT.